A selection of T cell receptor beta chains follows, all from one sample in a study of PD-L1 blockade in urothelial cancer. Assay used: immunoSEQ multiplex PCR; TCRdb lists only in-frame clones, some missing. The sample comprises about 93,000 clones, roughly 89% of which are singletons, and around 1.6% rests with the top ten. Specimen: PBMCs, collected around atezolizumab (anti-PD-L1) treatment. These receptors all stem from a man aged 55 to 70 with urothelial cancer. The CDR3 runs from the conserved cysteine through the conserved F or W. The D gene is left open where the match is weak. Size values are once, few and many counts, or a class for expanded clones, and some rows have none.

D gene | clone size | J gene | V gene | CDR3 protein | CDR3 DNA
NA | NA | TRBJ1-5 | TRBV28 | CASSLPRVRYRSNQPQHF | TGTGCCAGCAGTTTACCCAGGGTGAGGTATCGTAGCAATCAGCCCCAGCATTTT
NA | NA | TRBJ2-1 | TRBV19 | CASSIALESEQFF | TGTGCCAGTAGTATAGCCTTGGAGAGTGAGCAGTTCTTC
TRBD2 | NA | TRBJ2-7 | TRBV7-2 | CASSLILGTSGRVGEQYF | TGTGCCAGCAGCTTAATTTTGGGGACCAGCGGGAGGGTAGGGGAGCAGTACTTC
TRBD1 | NA | TRBJ2-7 | TRBV4-3 | CASSQERTGELEQYF | TGCGCCAGCAGCCAAGAAAGGACAGGGGAGTTGGAGCAGTACTTC
TRBD2 | NA | TRBJ2-2 | TRBV5-4 | CASSLVASGNTGELFF | TGTGCCAGCAGCTTGGTTGCTAGCGGAAACACCGGGGAGCTGTTTTTT
TRBD1 | NA | TRBJ1-1 | TRBV5-4 | CASSHGGTGGDYGTEAFF | TGTGCCAGCAGCCACGGGGGGACAGGGGGCGATTATGGCACTGAAGCTTTCTTT
TRBD1 | NA | TRBJ2-7 | TRBV19 | CASSARQGSIYEQYF | TGTGCCAGTAGTGCACGACAGGGTTCTATCTACGAGCAGTACTTC
TRBD2 | NA | TRBJ2-3 | TRBV4-1 | CASSPRGGSTDTQYF | TGCGCCAGCAGCCCCCGCGGGGGGAGCACAGATACGCAGTATTTT
TRBD1 | NA | TRBJ1-2 | TRBV5-1 | CASRLGTDDGYTF | TGCGCCAGCAGGTTAGGGACAGACGATGGCTACACCTTC
NA | NA | TRBJ2-7 | TRBV6-1 | CASSEQSSYEQYF | TGTGCCAGCAGTGAACAGTCCTCCTACGAGCAGTACTTC
NA | once | TRBJ2-5 | TRBV7-3 | CASSLWREETQYF | TGTGCCAGCAGCTTATGGAGGGAAGAGACCCAGTACTTC
NA | NA | TRBJ2-5 | TRBV7-9 | CASASPGGGETQYF | TGTGCCAGCGCGTCCCCCGGTGGGGGGGAGACCCAGTACTTC
NA | once | TRBJ2-1 | TRBV19 | CASRAGDQGRLNEQFF | TGTGCCAGTAGGGCCGGTGACCAGGGGCGGCTCAATGAGCAGTTCTTC
TRBD2 | few | TRBJ2-7 | TRBV27 | CASRPSYSGFSYEQYF | TGTGCCAGCAGACCCTCCTATAGCGGGTTCTCCTACGAGCAGTACTTC
NA | NA | TRBJ2-7 | TRBV30 | CAWSVPGFGEQYF | TGTGCCTGGAGTGTACCAGGATTTGGGGAGCAGTACTTC
TRBD1 | once | TRBJ2-3 | TRBV5-1 | CASSFAGQGRGTDTQYF | TGCGCCAGCAGCTTTGCAGGACAGGGAAGAGGCACAGATACGCAGTATTTT
NA | NA | TRBJ1-1 | TRBV10-2 | CASSAGVGQSAFF | TGCGCCAGCAGTGCGGGGGTCGGGCAGTCGGCTTTCTTT
TRBD1 | NA | TRBJ1-3 | TRBV30 | CAWRAHGTAKGSGNTIYF | TGTGCCTGGAGGGCCCACGGGACAGCAAAAGGCTCTGGAAACACCATATATTTT
TRBD2 | once | TRBJ2-1 | TRBV19 | CASSPGTTLYNEQFF | TGTGCCAGTAGCCCCGGGACTACCCTTTACAATGAGCAGTTCTTC
TRBD2 | NA | TRBJ2-6 | TRBV4-1 | CASSPVLAGVSGANVLTF | TGCGCCAGCAGCCCAGTTCTAGCGGGCGTCTCTGGGGCCAACGTCCTGACTTTC
TRBD2 | few | TRBJ2-3 | TRBV6-4 | CASSERAGATDTQYF | TGTGCCAGCAGTGAAAGAGCGGGAGCCACAGATACGCAGTATTTT
NA | NA | TRBJ1-2 | TRBV19 | CASQRAGTPNYGYTF | TGTGCCAGCCAGAGGGCAGGAACGCCTAACTATGGCTACACCTTC
NA | NA | TRBJ2-2 | TRBV2 | CASQGSSQHGELFF | TGTGCCAGCCAGGGGTCCTCCCAGCACGGGGAGCTGTTTTTT
NA | NA | TRBJ1-5 | TRBV5-5 | CASSLGSGGSNQPQHF | TGTGCCAGCAGCTTGGGAAGCGGGGGTAGCAATCAGCCCCAGCATTTT
NA | NA | TRBJ2-4 | TRBV11-2 | CASTPGGVNKNIQYF | TGTGCCAGCACCCCGGGGGGCGTCAACAAAAACATTCAGTACTTC
TRBD1 | NA | TRBJ1-4 | TRBV6-1 | CASNPGLTGEKLFF | TGTGCCAGCAACCCCGGTTTGACAGGGGAAAAACTGTTTTTT
TRBD2 | NA | TRBJ2-3 | TRBV9 | CASSVGLAGTDTQYF | TGTGCCAGCAGCGTAGGGCTAGCGGGCACAGATACGCAGTATTTT
TRBD2 | NA | TRBJ2-2 | TRBV4-2 | CASSQEGGYANTGELFF | TGTGCCAGCAGCCAAGAGGGAGGGTACGCGAACACCGGGGAGCTGTTTTTT
TRBD1 | NA | TRBJ2-1 | TRBV28 | CASSSTPGTDFLLEQFF | TGTGCCAGCAGTTCAACTCCCGGGACAGACTTTTTATTAGAGCAGTTCTTC